This TCR beta chain was sequenced for a study of blood T cell repertoires in COVID-19. About the research overall: COVID-19 samples, acute and convalescent, were from the United States, Italy and Spain. PBMCs, B-cell-depleted T cells, or T cells were the source of the cDNA or gDNA that made up the material.

V was clipped by 6 bases and J by 8 bases; unmatched bases: 7. Germline CDR1 is MNHEY and CDR2 is SVGEGT. There are 12 residues in the CDR3. The Seattle site enrolled patients during active infection and followed them longitudinally. In the study's own analysis: Reference gene primer amplification yielded estimated nucleated cell counts. The repertoire was sequenced with immunoSEQ multiplex PCR; TCRdb's copy has only in-frame clones and lacks some. V and J calls plus clone size are reproduced from that table; the DNA served to infer D and trimming. The data hold 150,000 to 200,000 clones, with 82% observed a single time.

The rearrangement joins TRBV6-2 or TRBV6-3 to TRBJ2-7, with TRBD1 matching 7 bases. This TCR was sampled from a woman aged 60-75 years with COVID-19, enrolled during active disease. The sequenced sample consisted of peripheral blood. In nucleotides, the CDR3 is TGTGCCAGCAGCATCGACAGGGTCAAGCAGTACTTC. Protein: CASSIDRVKQYF.